Following are 25 T cell receptor beta chains from one sample sequenced in a study of naive and memory T cell subsets. Two oligonucleotides, mixed equimolar, formed the beta constant-region primer covering TRBC1 and TRBC2. Nested alpha and beta constant-region primers with the SP2 primer drove four PCR rounds on ligated cDNA. TCRdb ran MiXCR on the UMI-ligation and nested PCR reads and lists one entry per CDR3 protein. This table has 95,000 to 150,000 distinct CDR3 sequences, 36% appearing once. What was sequenced was central memory CD4+ T cells from blood. These receptors originate from a human donor in good health.

V is TRBV20-1 and J is TRBJ2-1; 8 nucleotides line up with TRBD2. Germline loops: CDR1 DFQATT, CDR2 SNEGSKA (reference sequence). The V gene end was trimmed by 6 bases and the J gene end by 8 bases; junction bases not matched to a gene: 15. CDR3 length equals 15 residues. CDR3 bases: TGCAGTGCAACCCCAGCGGGACTAGGTTTTCATGAGCAGTTCTTC. Translating it yields CSATPAGLGFHEQFF.

J is TRBJ2-1 and V is TRBV6-5, with TRBD1 as a possible D gene (6 bases). The germline V and J ends were trimmed by 6 bases and 4 bases, with 13 bases remaining between them. Per germline, CDR1 MNHEY and CDR2 SVGAGI. There are 14 residues in the CDR3. The CDR3 DNA sequence: TGTGCCAGCAGAGCCGGGACACCATACAATGAGCAGTTCTTC. This codes for CASRAGTPYNEQFF.

This clonotype has more than one count but fewer than ten. The chain couples TRBV5-1 to TRBJ2-5, with 10 nucleotides matching TRBD1. Per the germline V gene, CDR1 is SGHRS and CDR2 is YFSETQ. V lost 3 bases, J lost 3 bases, and 8 bases stayed unmatched. The CDR3 has 16 residues. The CDR3 is CASSSSPGTGEETQYF. The CDR3 region has the DNA TGCGCCAGCAGCTCATCACCCGGGACAGGGGAAGAGACCCAGTACTTC.

This clonotype was recorded many times. This chain joins TRBV12-3 or TRBV12-4 and TRBJ1-2; D is unresolved. CDR3 length: 11 residues. The V end lost 3 bases, the J end lost 7 bases, and 6 bases lay between the germline ends. CDR3 amino acids: CASSLYRGYTF. The CDR3 DNA reads as TGTGCCAGCAGTTTGTATCGTGGCTACACCTTC.

This clonotype was detected many times. This rearrangement joins TRBV12-3 or TRBV12-4 to TRBJ1-2, with D unresolved. This CDR3 has 15 residues. V lost 5 bases, J lost 0 bases, and 13 bases lay in between. DNA for the CDR3: TGTGCCAGCAGTCTACGTGGCGTCGCTAACTATGGCTACACCTTC. As protein: CASSLRGVANYGYTF.

The chain employs TRBV15 and TRBJ1-1; D may be TRBD1 (5 bases). The V and J ends lost 9 bases and 8 bases respectively, with 16 bases between them. Germline V CDR1 and CDR2: LNHNV, YYDKDF (reference sequence). The CDR3 loop spans 12 amino acids. CDR3 sequence: CATSRLGLEAFF. In nucleotides, the CDR3 is TGTGCCACATCGAGGTTGGGACTCGAAGCTTTCTTT.

J is TRBJ1-1 and V is TRBV3-1, with D unclear. Looked up from germline, CDR1 is LGHDT and CDR2 is YNNKEL (reference sequence). V gave up 1 base and J gave up 1 base, with 4 bases separating them. This CDR3 contains 13 residues. In DNA form, the CDR3 reads TGTGCCAGCAGCCAAGCCCGGAACACTGAAGCTTTCTTT. This codes for CASSQARNTEAFF. The full variable domain, with the rest looked up from reference TRBV3-1 and TRBJ1-1, is DTAVSQTPKYLVTQMGNDKSIKCEQNLGHDTMYWYKQDSKKFLKIMFSYNNKELIINETVPNRFSPKSPDKAHLNLHINSLELGDSAVYFCASSQARNTEAFFGQGTRLTVV.

V is TRBV7-2 and J is TRBJ2-3; D ambiguous. Per the germline V gene, CDR1 is SGHTA and CDR2 is FQGNSA. The CDR3 is 13 residues long. The V end was cut by 3 bases, the J end by 2 bases, with 6 bases between. This CDR3 reads CASSFRDTDTQYF. CDR3 DNA: TGTGCCAGCAGCTTTCGAGACACAGATACGCAGTATTTT.

V is TRBV10-2 and J is TRBJ2-3, with D unclear. Germline CDR1 reads WSHSY; CDR2 reads SAAADI. Trimming removed 0 bases at V and 4 bases at J, with 14 bases between. The CDR3 extends over 16 amino acids. CDR3: CASSESARDRSDTQYF. The DNA of the CDR3 is TGCGCCAGCAGTGAGTCAGCGCGCGATCGGTCAGATACGCAGTATTTT.

V is TRBV6-2 or TRBV6-3 and J is TRBJ2-7, with 7 bases lining up with TRBD1. The CDR3 length is 15 residues. J lost 7 bases, V lost 6 bases, and 15 bases had no gene match. The germline gives CDR1 MNHEY, CDR2 SVGEGT. For the CDR3, the DNA is TGTGCCAGCAGGCTGCTATCGGGACAGTCGTGGGAGCAGTACTTC. It is translated as CASRLLSGQSWEQYF.

The genes are TRBV7-8 and TRBJ2-7; perhaps TRBD1 as D (5 bases). CDR1 and CDR2 from the germline V gene are SGHVS and FQNEAQ. Trimming stripped 1 base from V and 0 bases from J, with 22 bases between. The CDR3 has 19 residues. In DNA form, the CDR3 reads TGTGCCAGCAGCTTAGGGGGTCGCTTGGGCAGGGCCAGCTCCTACGAGCAGTACTTC. Translating gives CASSLGGRLGRASSYEQYF.

This clonotype was found once. The chain uses TRBV30 and TRBJ1-2; 7 nucleotides line up with TRBD1. This CDR3 contains 15 residues. With V trimmed by 5 bases and J by 8 bases, 17 bases remained unmatched. CDR1 is GTSNPN, CDR2 SVGIG, per germline (reference sequence). The CDR3 bases are TGTGCCTGGTACCGGGACAGAGCTCTATCGGGGGGCTACACCTTC. Protein product: CAWYRDRALSGGYTF.

This clonotype was counted only a few times. This CDR3 reads CASRQGHEQYF. CDR3 nucleotides: TGTGCCAGCAGACAGGGCCACGAGCAGTACTTC. The chain uses TRBV12-3 or TRBV12-4 and TRBJ2-7; maybe TRBD1 (6 bases). The CDR3 runs to 11 residues. Trimming took 6 bases from V and 5 from J, leaving 8 bases between them.

This sequence joins TRBV4-3 and TRBJ2-1; no clear D gene. The V end was cut by 0 bases, the J end by 2 bases, with 8 bases between. Germline V gene lookup returns CDR1 LGHNA and CDR2 YSLEER. CDR3 length: 15 amino acids. The CDR3 DNA is TGCGCCAGCAGCCAAGATAGCCAGACCTACAATGAGCAGTTCTTC. It encodes CASSQDSQTYNEQFF.

This clonotype was observed a handful of times. This sequence joins TRBV7-9 and TRBJ1-4; D call uncertain. V was pared by 8 bases and J by 5 bases, with 15 bases between. The CDR3 runs 14 residues. CDR1 and CDR2 (germline): SEHNR, FQNEAQ (reference sequence). The CDR3 DNA sequence: TGTGCCAGCGGAAGACGGACTACAAATGAAAAACTGTTTTTT. Translating gives CASGRRTTNEKLFF.

CDR3 region: CASSFVGVSGEGSYNEQFF. The CDR3, as DNA: TGTGCCAGCAGCTTCGTGGGGGTCTCGGGCGAGGGCTCCTACAATGAGCAGTTCTTC. The V gene is TRBV7-8, the J gene TRBJ2-1; the D call may be TRBD1 or TRBD2 (5 bases each). Per germline, CDR1 SGHVS and CDR2 FQNEAQ. This CDR3 has 19 residues. Trimming took 3 bases from V and 0 from J, leaving 21 bases between them. Based on the CDR3 plus reference TRBV7-8 and TRBJ2-1, the full variable domain is GAGVSQSPRYKVAKRGQDVALRCDPISGHVSLFWYQQALGQGPEFLTYFQNEAQLDKSGLPSDRFFAERPEGSVSTLKIQRTQQEDSAVYLCASSFVGVSGEGSYNEQFFGPGTRLTVL.

CDR3 sequence (DNA): TGCAGCGTTGGTCACAATGAGCAGTTCTTC. Its protein product is CSVGHNEQFF. V and J are TRBV29-1 and TRBJ2-1, with D uncertain. V lost 4 bases and J lost 5, with 3 bases in between. This CDR3 spans 10 amino acids. Germline V gene sequence: CDR1 SQVTM, CDR2 ANQGSEA.

The chain employs TRBV7-2 and TRBJ2-7; no reliable D call. Germline CDR1 is SGHTA and CDR2 is FQGNSA. With 4 bases removed from V and 1 base from J, the gap between germline ends came to 8 bases. There are 13 residues in the CDR3. The CDR3 is CASSSLKSYEQYF. DNA of the CDR3: TGTGCCAGCAGCTCACTAAAATCCTACGAGCAGTACTTC.

The chain joins TRBV4-2 to TRBJ2-1; perhaps TRBD1 as D (5 bases). The CDR3 is made up of 14 amino acids. Germline V lookup: CDR1 LGHNA, CDR2 YNFKEQ. V lost 0 bases, J lost 9 bases, and 12 bases lay in between. CDR3 DNA sequence: TGTGCCAGCAGCCAAGATCAATCAGGGCTTGAGCAGTTCTTC. It specifies CASSQDQSGLEQFF.

The chain is built from TRBV10-3 and TRBJ2-1, with unresolved D. V gave up 3 bases and J gave up 9 bases, with 6 bases separating them. Looked up from germline, CDR1 is ENHRY and CDR2 is SYGVKD. The CDR3 totals 11 residues. This chain's CDR3 is CAISDLIEQFF. The CDR3, as DNA: TGTGCCATCAGTGACTTAATTGAGCAGTTCTTC.

The rearrangement links TRBV11-2 to TRBJ1-1; perhaps TRBD1 as D (5 bases). The CDR3 is 15 residues long. Germline V gene sequence: CDR1 SGHAT, CDR2 FQNNGV. Between the trimmed V and J ends, which lost 5 bases and 6 bases, there was a span of 19 bases. CDR3 coding DNA: TGTGCCAGCAGCCCACGGGGCTTCCGAACGGCTGAAGCTTTCTTT. Its translation: CASSPRGFRTAEAFF. The entire variable domain, with the rest obtained from reference TRBV11-2 and TRBJ1-1, is as follows: EAGVAQSPRYKIIEKRQSVAFWCNPISGHATLYWYQQILGQGPKLLIQFQNNGVVDDSQLPKDRFSAERLKGVDSTLKIQPAKLEDSAVYLCASSPRGFRTAEAFFGQGTRLTVV.

The chain has TRBV11-2 and TRBJ2-7, with D tentatively TRBD1 (5 bases). The germline V and J ends were trimmed by 2 bases and 5 bases, with 13 bases remaining between them. Per the germline V gene, CDR1 is SGHAT and CDR2 is FQNNGV. The CDR3 is 14 amino acids. The CDR3 region is CASSLSPRVDEQYF. CDR3 DNA sequence: TGTGCCAGCAGCTTATCACCCAGGGTTGACGAGCAGTACTTC.

This chain connects TRBV11-2 to TRBJ2-3, with 7 bases identical to TRBD2. This CDR3 spans 14 amino acids. Germline V lookup: CDR1 SGHAT, CDR2 FQNNGV. V shed 4 bases, J shed 6 bases, and the junction held 7 bases outside the gene matches. The DNA of the CDR3 is TGTGCCAGCAGCTACCGGACTAGTCGGGATACGCAGTATTTT. It yields the protein CASSYRTSRDTQYF.

The rearrangement links TRBV6-5 to TRBJ2-3; TRBD1 aligns across 7 bases. V was pared by 4 bases and J by 4 bases, with 8 bases of the junction left unmatched. This CDR3 comprises 15 residues. Germline CDR1 and CDR2: MNHEY and SVGAGI. The CDR3 is CASSSVRGLSDTQYF. The CDR3 DNA reads as TGTGCCAGCAGTTCGGTCAGGGGGTTATCAGATACGCAGTATTTT.

The chain joins TRBV6-5 to TRBJ2-2; the D is unclear. CDR3 length: 16 residues. The germline gives CDR1 MNHEY, CDR2 SVGAGI. Trimming took off 1 base at V and 4 bases at J, with 13 bases between the two ends. The CDR3 nucleotides are TGTGCCAGCAGTTACTTGAGGCCGACCACCACCGGGGAGCTGTTTTTT. As protein: CASSYLRPTTTGELFF.